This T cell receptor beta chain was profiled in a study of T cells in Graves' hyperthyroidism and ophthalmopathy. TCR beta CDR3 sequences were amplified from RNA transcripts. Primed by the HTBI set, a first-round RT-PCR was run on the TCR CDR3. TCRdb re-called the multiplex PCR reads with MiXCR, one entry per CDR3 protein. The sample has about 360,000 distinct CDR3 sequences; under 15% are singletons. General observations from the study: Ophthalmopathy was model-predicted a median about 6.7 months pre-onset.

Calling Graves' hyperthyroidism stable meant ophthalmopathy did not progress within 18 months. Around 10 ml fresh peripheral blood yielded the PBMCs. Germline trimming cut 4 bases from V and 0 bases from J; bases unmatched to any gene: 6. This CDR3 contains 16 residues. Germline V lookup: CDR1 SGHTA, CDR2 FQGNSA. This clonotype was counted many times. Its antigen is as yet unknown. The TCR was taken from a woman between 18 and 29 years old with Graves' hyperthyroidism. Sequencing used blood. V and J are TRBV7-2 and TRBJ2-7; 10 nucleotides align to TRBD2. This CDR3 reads CASSSSSGGSSYEQYF. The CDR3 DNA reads TGTGCCAGCAGCTCTTCTAGCGGGGGAAGCTCCTACGAGCAGTACTTC.